Listed below are T cell receptor beta chains from one sample, sequenced in a study of identical twins. TCRdb called the 5' RACE reads again in MiXCR, with one record for every CDR3 protein. Counted here are around 530,000 distinct CDR3 sequences, about 15% occurring once; the ten biggest clones make up more than 0.4%. The data also belong to a second study, concerning yellow fever vaccine responses in identical twins.

The sample comprised CD4+ T cells sorted from blood. The receptors were gathered from a woman under 30 in good health. Both conserved end residues are part of each CDR3. D genes are given only for firm matches. Clone sizes are given selectively: once, few, many, or a class where the clone is expanded.

TGCGCCAGCAGCTCGGGACTAGCGGGCTCAGATACGCAGTATTTT	CASSSGLAGSDTQYF	TRBV5-1	TRBJ2-3	few	TRBD2
TGTGCCAGCAGCCCTTTGGGCGGGAGGGCCTACAATGAGCAGTTCTTC	CASSPLGGRAYNEQFF	TRBV7-3	TRBJ2-1	.	TRBD2
TGCGCCAGCAGCTCGAAACTAGCGGGGGGCCCTCGGACCCAGTACTTC	CASSSKLAGGPRTQYF	TRBV5-1	TRBJ2-5	.	TRBD2
TGTGCCAGCAGTTTTGGAGGGCTAGCTCCCAATGAGCAGTTCTTC	CASSFGGLAPNEQFF	TRBV12-3/TRBV12-4	TRBJ2-1	few	.
TGCAGTGCTAGTGGTCGGGAGACCCAGTACTTC	CSASGRETQYF	TRBV20-1	TRBJ2-5	.	.
TGCGCCAGCAGCTTGGCGGTAGGGGGCCATGAGACCCAGTACTTC	CASSLAVGGHETQYF	TRBV5-1	TRBJ2-5	.	TRBD1
TGCGCCAGCAGCAAGGGACAGGGGCCCATGGTTGGGAATGAGCAGTTCTTC	CASSKGQGPMVGNEQFF	TRBV4-1	TRBJ2-1	few	TRBD1
TGCAGTGCTACTGATGGGACTAGCGGGGTTGGAGATACGCAGTATTTT	CSATDGTSGVGDTQYF	TRBV20-1	TRBJ2-3	few	TRBD2
TGCGCCAGCAGCTCGGAGGGGGCATGGAATCAGCCCCAGCATTTT	CASSSEGAWNQPQHF	TRBV5-1	TRBJ1-5	.	TRBD1
TGTGCCAGCAGTTTATGGGGGACTAGCGGGGCGAGCTCCTACGAGCAGTACTTC	CASSLWGTSGASSYEQYF	TRBV28	TRBJ2-7	few	TRBD2
TGCAGTGCCAAGACAGGGGGCTGGGAGACCCAGTACTTC	CSAKTGGWETQYF	TRBV20-1	TRBJ2-5	.	TRBD1